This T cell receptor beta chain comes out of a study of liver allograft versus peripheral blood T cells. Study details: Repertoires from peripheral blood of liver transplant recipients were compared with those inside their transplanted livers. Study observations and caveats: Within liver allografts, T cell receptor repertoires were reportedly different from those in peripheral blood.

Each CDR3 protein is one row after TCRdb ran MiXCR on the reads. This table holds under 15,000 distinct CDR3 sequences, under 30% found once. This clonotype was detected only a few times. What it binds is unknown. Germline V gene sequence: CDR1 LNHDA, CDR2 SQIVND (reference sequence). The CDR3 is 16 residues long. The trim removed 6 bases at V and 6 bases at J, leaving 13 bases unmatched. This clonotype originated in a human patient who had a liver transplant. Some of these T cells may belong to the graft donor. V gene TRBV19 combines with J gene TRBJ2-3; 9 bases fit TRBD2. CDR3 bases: TGTGCCAGTAGCCCCCTGGCGGGGGGGCAGGTGGATACGCAGTATTTT. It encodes CASSPLAGGQVDTQYF.